The sample holds one count of the clone carrying this T cell receptor (beta chain). This sample stems from a study of blood T cells in healthy people across ages. A J-beta primer mix and a sample-barcoded 5' primer were used in a second PCR of roughly 6 to 11 cycles. TCRdb re-analysed the 5' RACE reads in MiXCR, keeping a single row per CDR3 protein. The sample holds some 860,000 distinct CDR3 sequences; about 61% are singletons and the top ten take around 25%. Unmatched junction bases numbered 8, after V lost 4 bases and J lost 1 base. The CDR3 runs to 16 residues. Germline V gene lookup returns CDR1 SGHRS and CDR2 YFSETQ.

The source is a man aged 35-49 years in good health. Sequenced material: blood. The V gene is TRBV5-1, the J gene TRBJ2-5; TRBD2 agrees at 9 bases. Here the CDR3 DNA reads TGCGCCAGCAGCCCGCGCTGGACTAGCGCCCAAGAGACCCAGTACTTC. Its protein product is CASSPRWTSAQETQYF.